This T cell receptor (beta chain) appears in the sequencing data of a study of shared clonotypes between healthy human individuals (dated by TCRdb to the early 2020s). Regarding the complete study: A few men and a couple of women, aged 18 to 49 years, made up the cohort. For each donor, three plates each were used for CD4 naive and CD4 memory, two plates were used for CD8 naive, and one plate was used for CD8 memory. Each donor's leukapheresis produced roughly between roughly 0.85 and 9.5 billion PBMCs. Libraries were prepared and TCR repertoires were sequenced by different laboratories using diverse techniques, in order to increase sequencing depth and limit assay-specific biases. Blood TCR repertoires of five healthy adults were deeply sequenced to estimate repertoire size and the extent of clonotype sharing between individuals.

TCR CDR3 regions were amplified from genomic DNA by multiplex PCR using the deep immunoSEQ assay. For each cell subset, the extracted genomic DNA was distributed evenly across all wells of several immunoSEQ 96-well plates, and each plate served as one replicate. For sorted subsets, roughly 200 ng of genomic DNA, equivalent to 25,000 to 35,000 T cell genomes, went into each replicate PCR. Purified libraries were measured with a Qubit 3.0 fluorometer, size-checked on a Bioanalyzer 2100, and measured again with the KAPA Library Quantification kit. Every immunoSEQ 96-well plate was sequenced on a dedicated single-read 150-cycle Illumina NextSeq 550 flow cell. The published analysis was carried out like this. The immunoSEQ output contained only junctional sequences without quality scores, so filtering could not match that applied to full-length reads. To assign V/J genes and CDR3, sequences were annotated against IMGT germline references using PyIR, a Python wrapper for IgBLAST v1.9. Any read was removed if the V/J assignment was weak (E-value above 1e-6), the CDR3 was missing, or the read contained stop codons, out-of-frame junctions, or ambiguous translated residues. V3J clonotypes were defined as sequences sharing the same inferred V gene, J gene, and CDR3 amino acid sequence. Percentage overlap between repertoires was calculated by dividing the number of shared unique clonotypes by the size of the smaller repertoire. RTK rarefaction, the Chao1 estimator, and Recon v2.1 estimates of unobserved clonotypes were used to assess repertoire richness. Generation probabilities were computed with OLGA for all TCRbeta clonotypes obtained by the gDNA method from a few donors. TCRdb mirrors the immuneACCESS table, restricted to in-frame sequences. Some clones are absent from its copies; in checked studies, under half trace to an unresolved V gene, and the reason for the others is unknown. V, J and clone size are those of that table, while D and trimming were read from the DNA. This sample comprises roughly 2.2 million clones, just under 95% of them detected only once. 0.37% of the sample is in the top ten clones.

Healthy HIV-negative adults with no recently reported acute infections or vaccinations were included as donors. Every donor was a Caucasian adult living in Nashville, Tennessee, USA. Magnetic negative selection was used to enrich CD4+ T cells, after which naive cells were positively selected on CD45RA and the negative fraction became the memory subset. After blood collection by leukapheresis, PBMCs were isolated using Ficoll-Histopaque density gradient centrifugation and then cryopreserved in the vapor phase of liquid nitrogen. Analytical flow cytometry was used to check the purity and quantity of each magnetically sorted T cell population. Genomic DNA was isolated from every sorted fraction and measured by UV absorbance on a Nanodrop 2000c. In regard to this clone: Its cognate antigen has yet to be identified. There are no base qualities to consult, and no much larger clone falls within one base.

Study-wide findings and limitations: Even with the large sequencing depth, rarefaction of the sorted-subset datasets indicated that sequencing was incomplete. Compared with non-shared clonotypes, clonotypes shared by all four sorted-subset donors had higher generation probabilities. Sampling was restricted to blood, and TCR repertoires in tissues likely differ from the TCR repertoires found in blood. Based on pairwise subsampling, the degree of clonotype sharing among donors was expected to be affected by sequencing depth. Naive subsets generally had larger estimated clonotype richness than memory subsets. Across a few donors, around 5% of naive CD4, roughly 3.5% of naive CD8, approximately 2.5% of memory CD4, and 0.4% of memory CD8 clonotypes were shared. The genetic and exposure-history diversity represented was limited by the small number of donors.

Including the terminal cysteine and phenylalanine, the CDR3 comprises 13 residues. Left in the record is the CDR3 DNA by itself, 39 bases read in frame from the first base. The germline V gene gives CDR1 as MNHEY and CDR2 as SVGAGI. V loses 5 bases at its end and J loses 6 bases; junction bases beyond the gene matches: 2. This clonotype was sampled from a man aged 18-30 years in good health. Some clones in this sample may be carry-over from other donors' samples. The chain uses TRBV6-5 and TRBJ2-1; the central 9 bases match TRBD2. Sequencing was performed on naive CD4+ T cells from PBMCs. Sample cell subset or site, as interpreted from the label and publication: CD45RA+ positively selected. The bases are TGTGCCAGCAGTGTTAGCGGGAGCAATGAGCAGTTCTTC. The resulting protein is CASSVSGSNEQFF.